The 6 T cell receptor beta chains in this list originate from one sample, sequenced in a study of OX40 agonist ivuxolimab in advanced cancers. Repertoires were generated with immunoSEQ multiplex PCR, while TCRdb's copy carries only in-frame clones and drops some. This table has fewer than 90,000 clones, about nine tenths appearing once. The sequencing here drew on CD4+ or CD8+ T cells sorted from blood, taken in a trial of the OX40 agonist ivuxolimab. The origin of the receptors is an adult with an advanced solid tumor such as melanoma, head and neck, liver or kidney cancer.

Regarding this clone: Within the sample, other DNA sequences also encode this same CDR3. The rearrangement uses TRBV7-2 and TRBJ1-3; perhaps TRBD1 as D (5 bases). The V gene lost 1 base and the J gene lost 0 bases, with 10 bases spanning the gap. Germline V gene sequence: CDR1 SGHTA, CDR2 FQGNSA. CDR3 length equals 16 residues. CDR3 sequence: CASSLEGTFSGNTIYF. CDR3 nucleotide sequence: TGTGCCAGCAGCTTAGAGGGGACCTTCTCTGGAAACACCATATATTTT.

The V gene is TRBV7-9, the J gene TRBJ2-3; 8 bases are a match to TRBD1. There are 13 residues in the CDR3. Germline CDR1 reads SEHNR; CDR2 reads FQNEAQ (reference sequence). J was trimmed by 2 bases and V by 6 bases; bases with no gene match: 1. CDR3 nucleotide sequence: TGTGCCAGCAGGGGACAGGTCACAGATACGCAGTATTTT. This translates into CASRGQVTDTQYF.

The CDR3 DNA reads TGTGCCAGCAGCTTAGATAACCATCAGCCCCAGCATTTT. Translating it yields CASSLDNHQPQHF. V gene TRBV11-2 combines with J gene TRBJ1-5, with no clear D. The germline V gene has CDR1 SGHAT and CDR2 FQNNGV. V lost 0 bases, J lost 5 bases, and 5 bases lay in between. The CDR3 is 13 amino acids. Drawing the rest from reference TRBV11-2 and TRBJ1-5, the complete variable domain is EAGVAQSPRYKIIEKRQSVAFWCNPISGHATLYWYQQILGQGPKLLIQFQNNGVVDDSQLPKDRFSAERLKGVDSTLKIQPAKLEDSAVYLCASSLDNHQPQHFGDGTRLSIL.

Here the CDR3 DNA reads TGTGCCAGCAGCTTAGAGGCGACCTACGAGCAGTACTTC. This gives the protein CASSLEATYEQYF. The chain combines TRBV7-8 with TRBJ2-7; no clear D gene. This CDR3 contains 13 residues. CDR1 is SGHVS, CDR2 FQNEAQ, per germline. The V end was cut by 1 base, the J end by 2 bases, with 6 bases between.

This sequence joins TRBV7-9 and TRBJ2-3; D call uncertain. CDR3 length equals 15 residues. The germline gives CDR1 SEHNR, CDR2 FQNEAQ (reference sequence). Trimming stripped 4 bases from V and 1 base from J, with 12 bases between. As DNA, the CDR3 is TGTGCCAGCAGCTCCGCGGTGGGCCGCACAGATACGCAGTATTTT. Encoded protein: CASSSAVGRTDTQYF.

CDR3 in DNA: TGCGCCAGCAGCTTGGGTCCTAGCGGGAGGCTAGGCACCGGGGAGCTGTTTTTT. Protein sequence: CASSLGPSGRLGTGELFF. The chain has TRBV5-1 and TRBJ2-2; 11 nucleotides match TRBD2. With 0 bases clipped from V and 4 bases from J, the junction kept 8 bases outside the gene matches. Germline V gene sequence: CDR1 SGHRS, CDR2 YFSETQ. The CDR3 runs 18 residues.